The following is a T cell receptor beta chain sequence with its context. Its cognate antigen is unknown. The data derive from a study of cytomegalovirus exposure and HLA in healthy donors. Overall study findings and caveats: One later analysis reportedly identified an Asian-associated ancestry cluster that showed fewer N-insertions than the approximately 700-donor mean. A later examination showed that TCR association rates differed by HLA locus, with DRB1 most and HLA-C fewest.

When sampled, the donors appeared nominally healthy, though they likely had unrecorded immune exposures. With 60 Vbeta and 13 Jbeta primers, the PCR was carried out. Here immunoSEQ multiplex PCR was the method, and the copy in TCRdb shows in-frame clones only, minus some. The sample yields around 150,000 clones, about 82% seen once. The germline gives CDR1 SGHTA, CDR2 FQGNSA. V was shortened by 2 bases and J by 7 bases, with 6 bases between the two germline ends. The CDR3 runs to 11 residues. The chain employs TRBV7-2 and TRBJ2-7; D unresolved. This clonotype was obtained from a woman aged 40 to 50 in good health and CMV-seropositive. Sequencing input: PBMCs. The CDR3 DNA sequence: TGTGCCAGCAGCTTAATGCGTGAGCAGTACTTC. Amino acids: CASSLMREQYF.